This TCR beta chain emerged from a study of CXCR3-negative and CXCR3-positive naive CD8 T cells. cDNA libraries for TRB were generated by 5' RACE incorporating UMI labels. TCRdb reprocessed the 5' RACE reads and keeps a single row for each CDR3 protein, giving no DNA. This sample's table has over 100,000 distinct CDR3 sequences. The source is a human donor in good health. Some clones in this sample may be carry-over from other donors' samples. The sequenced sample consisted of naive CXCR3- CD8+ T cells from blood. The sample's subset: CD45RO-CCR7+CD27+CD95- naive CD8+ T cells lacking CXCR3 (TNR3-).

The CDR3 reads CASSSTSGGDEQYF. The J gene is TRBJ2-7, the V gene TRBV5-1; without DNA, the TCRdb call of TRBD2 cannot be checked. The CDR3 covers 14 residues. Germline V gene sequence: CDR1 SGHRS, CDR2 YFSETQ.